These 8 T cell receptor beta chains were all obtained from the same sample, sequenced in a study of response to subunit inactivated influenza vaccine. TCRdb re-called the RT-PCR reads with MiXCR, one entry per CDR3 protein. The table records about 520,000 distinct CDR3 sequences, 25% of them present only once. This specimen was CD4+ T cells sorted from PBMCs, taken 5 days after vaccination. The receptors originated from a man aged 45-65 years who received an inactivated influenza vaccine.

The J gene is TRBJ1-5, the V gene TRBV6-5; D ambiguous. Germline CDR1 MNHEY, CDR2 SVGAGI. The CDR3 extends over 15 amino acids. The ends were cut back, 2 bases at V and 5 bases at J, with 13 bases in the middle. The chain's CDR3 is CASSYRIPGDQPQHF. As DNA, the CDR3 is TGTGCCAGCAGTTACCGGATTCCCGGAGATCAGCCCCAGCATTTT.

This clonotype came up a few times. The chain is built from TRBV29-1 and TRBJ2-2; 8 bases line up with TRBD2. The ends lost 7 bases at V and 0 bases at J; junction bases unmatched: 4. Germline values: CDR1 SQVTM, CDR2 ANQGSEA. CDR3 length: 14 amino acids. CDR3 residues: CSARTSSNTGELFF. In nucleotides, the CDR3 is TGCAGCGCTCGGACTAGCTCGAACACCGGGGAGCTGTTTTTT.

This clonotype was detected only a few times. CDR3 DNA sequence: TGCGGACAGGTGACGAACACTGAAGCTTTCTTT. Its translation is CGQVTNTEAFF. V is TRBV20-1 and J is TRBJ1-1; the match to TRBD1 covers 7 bases. The germline CDR1 and CDR2 sequences are DFQATT and SNEGSKA (reference sequence). The CDR3 runs 11 residues.

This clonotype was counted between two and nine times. The CDR3 DNA is TGTGCCAGCAGCTTAGGACATACGTATGAGCAGTTCTTC. Encoded protein: CASSLGHTYEQFF. The chain couples TRBV7-2 to TRBJ2-1; D is ambiguous. This CDR3 contains 13 residues. The germline V gene has CDR1 SGHTA and CDR2 FQGNSA. V was shortened by 1 base and J by 8 bases, with 9 bases between the two germline ends.

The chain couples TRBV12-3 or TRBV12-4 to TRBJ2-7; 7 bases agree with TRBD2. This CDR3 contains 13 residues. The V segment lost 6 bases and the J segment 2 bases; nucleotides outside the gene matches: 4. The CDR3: CASRASGAYEQYF. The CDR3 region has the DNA TGTGCCAGCAGGGCTAGCGGTGCCTACGAGCAGTACTTC.

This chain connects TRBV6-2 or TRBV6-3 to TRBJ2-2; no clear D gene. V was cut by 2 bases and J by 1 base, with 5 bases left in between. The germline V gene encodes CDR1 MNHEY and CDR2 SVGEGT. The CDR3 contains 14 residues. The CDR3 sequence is CASSYPQNTGELFF. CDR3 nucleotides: TGTGCCAGCAGTTACCCCCAGAACACCGGGGAGCTGTTTTTT.

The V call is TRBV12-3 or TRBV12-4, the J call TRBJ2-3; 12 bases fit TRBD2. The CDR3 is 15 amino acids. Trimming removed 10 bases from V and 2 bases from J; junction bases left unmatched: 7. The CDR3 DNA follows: TGTGCCAACACGACTAGCGGGGGACACACAGATACGCAGTATTTT. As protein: CANTTSGGHTDTQYF.

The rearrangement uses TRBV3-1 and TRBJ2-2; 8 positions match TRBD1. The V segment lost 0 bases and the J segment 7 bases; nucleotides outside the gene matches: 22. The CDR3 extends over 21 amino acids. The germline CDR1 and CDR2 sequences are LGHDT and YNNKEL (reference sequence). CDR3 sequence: CASSQDRQIRTGWGVGGELFF. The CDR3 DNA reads TGTGCCAGCAGCCAAGATCGACAAATAAGGACAGGGTGGGGCGTCGGCGGGGAGCTGTTTTTT.